This TCR beta chain emerged from a study of vaccination effects on CD4 cells after COVID-19. The germline V gene encodes CDR1 SGHTA and CDR2 FQGNSA. The CDR3 is 14 residues long. The germline V and J ends were trimmed by 5 bases and 5 bases, with 13 bases remaining between them. Generated by immunoSEQ multiplex PCR, the TCRdb table keeps only in-frame clones and is missing some. The table records some 60,000 clones, about 78% of them present only once. Concerning this clone itself: As yet, its antigen is unknown.

Subsequent to 10 days of culture, CD4+ T cells were isolated. Vaccination of participants consisted of two doses of either the BNT162b2 or mRNA-1273 vaccine. This chain links TRBV7-2 with TRBJ1-5; D possibly corresponds to TRBD1 (5 bases). The sequence was collected from a human donor who received a COVID-19 vaccine. Material: CD4+ T cells from PBMCs cultured without peptide, obtained after COVID-19 vaccination. The CDR3 DNA sequence: TGTGCCAGCAGCCCACGGACAAATGATCAGCCCCAGCATTTT. The encoded protein is CASSPRTNDQPQHF.